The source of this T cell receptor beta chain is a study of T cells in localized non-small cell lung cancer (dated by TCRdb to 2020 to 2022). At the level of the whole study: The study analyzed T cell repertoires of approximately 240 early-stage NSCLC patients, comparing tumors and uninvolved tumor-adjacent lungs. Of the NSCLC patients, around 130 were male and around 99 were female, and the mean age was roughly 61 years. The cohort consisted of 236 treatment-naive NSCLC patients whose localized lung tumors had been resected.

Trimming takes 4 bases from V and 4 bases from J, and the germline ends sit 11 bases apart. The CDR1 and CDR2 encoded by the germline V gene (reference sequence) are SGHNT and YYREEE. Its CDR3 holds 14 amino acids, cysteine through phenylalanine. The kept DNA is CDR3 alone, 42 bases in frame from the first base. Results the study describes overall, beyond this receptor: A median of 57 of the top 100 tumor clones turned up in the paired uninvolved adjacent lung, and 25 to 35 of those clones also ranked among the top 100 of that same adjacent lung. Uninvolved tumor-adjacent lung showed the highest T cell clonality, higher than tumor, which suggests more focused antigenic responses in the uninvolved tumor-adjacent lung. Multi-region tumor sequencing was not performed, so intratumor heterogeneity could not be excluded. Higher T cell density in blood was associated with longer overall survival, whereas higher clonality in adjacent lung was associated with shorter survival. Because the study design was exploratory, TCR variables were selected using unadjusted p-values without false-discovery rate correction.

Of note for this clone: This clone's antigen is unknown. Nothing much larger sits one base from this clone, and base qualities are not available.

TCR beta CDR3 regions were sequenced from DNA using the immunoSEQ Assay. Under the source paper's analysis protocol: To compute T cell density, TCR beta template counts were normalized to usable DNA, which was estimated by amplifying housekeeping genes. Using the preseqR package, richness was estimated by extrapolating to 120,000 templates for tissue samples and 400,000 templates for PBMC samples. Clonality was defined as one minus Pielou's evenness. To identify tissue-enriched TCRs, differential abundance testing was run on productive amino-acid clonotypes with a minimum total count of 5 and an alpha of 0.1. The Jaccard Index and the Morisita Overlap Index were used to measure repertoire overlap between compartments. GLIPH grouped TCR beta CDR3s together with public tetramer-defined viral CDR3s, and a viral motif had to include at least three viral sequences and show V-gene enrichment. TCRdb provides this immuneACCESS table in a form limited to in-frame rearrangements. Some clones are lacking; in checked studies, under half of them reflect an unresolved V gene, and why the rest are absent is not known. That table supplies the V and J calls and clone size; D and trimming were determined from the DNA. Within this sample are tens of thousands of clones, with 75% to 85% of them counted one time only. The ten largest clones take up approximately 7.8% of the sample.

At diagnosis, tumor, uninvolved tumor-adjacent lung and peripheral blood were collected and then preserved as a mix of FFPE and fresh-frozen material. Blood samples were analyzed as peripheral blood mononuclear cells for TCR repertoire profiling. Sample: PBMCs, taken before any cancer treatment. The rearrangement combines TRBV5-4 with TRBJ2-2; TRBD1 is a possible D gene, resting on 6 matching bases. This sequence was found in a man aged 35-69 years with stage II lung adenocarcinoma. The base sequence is TGTGCCAGCAGCCAGGGGTTAGGCACCGGGGAGCTGTTTTTT. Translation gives CASSQGLGTGELFF.